The 14 T cell receptor beta chains below come from one sample, sequenced in a study of Ad26.COV2.S vaccination and SARS-CoV-2 variants (dated by TCRdb to the early 2020s). Libraries were made using the immunoSEQ multiplex PCR assay. In TCRdb, the immuneACCESS table is reduced to in-frame sequences with V and J assigned. These tables do not hold every clone; where another copy was compared, an unresolved V gene accounts for under half, and the others remain unexplained. The sample table records around 350,000 clones; roughly 81% of these occur just once. The ten biggest clones cover roughly 3.1% of the sample. The treatment or condition label here, explained by the study, means: approximately 18 received Ad26.COV2.S at low or high dose, single or two shots; about 5 received placebo; per-sample allocation not given. For vaccine and placebo recipients, the sequenced repertoires came from samples collected on day 63 after the first injection.

The source was peripheral blood, collected in a trial of Ad26.COV2.S vaccine versus placebo. These TCRs come from a person between 18 and 65 years old who received the Ad26.COV2.S COVID-19 vaccine or a placebo.

This clone was seen a single time. The gene calls are TRBV4-3 and TRBJ1-2; 7 nucleotides line up with TRBD1. Germline V gives CDR1 LGHNA, CDR2 YSLEER. V shed 1 base, J shed 2 bases, and the junction held 4 bases outside the gene matches. This CDR3 comprises 15 residues. The CDR3 region has the DNA TGCGCCAGCAGCCAAGCTCCACAGGGGAACTATGGCTACACCTTC. This sequence encodes CASSQAPQGNYGYTF.

V is TRBV15 and J is TRBJ2-1, with 9 bases fitting TRBD2. The V gene end was trimmed by 1 base and the J gene end by 9 bases; junction bases not matched to a gene: 13. In germline, CDR1 is LNHNV, CDR2 YYDKDF (reference sequence). This CDR3 region has 17 residues. The CDR3 spells CATSRGSGRRLMGEQFF. The CDR3 coding sequence is TGTGCCACCAGCAGAGGAAGCGGGAGGCGTCTTATGGGTGAGCAGTTCTTC.

The chain carries TRBV7-2 and TRBJ1-5; D might be TRBD1 (6 bases). The CDR3 length is 14 residues. V was cut by 6 bases and J by 4 bases, with 13 bases left in between. Germline V CDR1 and CDR2: SGHTA, FQGNSA. The CDR3 DNA follows: TGTGCCAGCAGTATCTACAGGGCTAATCAGCCCCAGCATTTT. Its protein product is CASSIYRANQPQHF.

V usage is TRBV7-9 and J usage is TRBJ2-1; 13 bases are shared with TRBD2. This CDR3 contains 16 residues. Germline CDR1 is SEHNR and CDR2 is FQNEAQ (reference sequence). The trim removed 2 bases at V and 5 bases at J, leaving 3 bases unmatched. In DNA, the CDR3 is TGTGCCAGCAGCTTATCCGGGACTAGCGGGAACAATGAGCAGTTCTTC. Translated, it gives CASSLSGTSGNNEQFF.

CDR3 nucleotides: TGTGCCAGCACCCTGATGGAGCGGCTGGGGGGGGTGTTACGCAATACGCAGTATTTT. Its protein product is CASTLMERLGGVLRNTQYF. The rearrangement links TRBV7-8 to TRBJ2-3; 7 bases are shared with TRBD2. The CDR3 contains 19 residues. V lost 7 bases to trimming and J lost 7 bases; unmatched junction nucleotides: 26. Germline V gene sequence: CDR1 SGHVS, CDR2 FQNEAQ.

The chain combines TRBV6-1 with TRBJ2-7; D not certain. V was shortened by 4 bases and J by 2 bases, with 9 bases between the two germline ends. CDR3 size: 13 residues. CDR1 and CDR2 from the germline V gene are MNHNS and SASEGT. The CDR3 loop is CASSGALTYEQYF. The CDR3 bases are TGTGCCAGCAGTGGAGCGTTAACCTACGAGCAGTACTTC.

The chain combines TRBV11-2 with TRBJ1-1; 7 nucleotides align to TRBD1. Germline V lookup: CDR1 SGHAT, CDR2 FQNNGV. V lost 6 bases and J lost 0; bases outside the gene matches: 4. The CDR3 runs to 14 residues. CDR3 bases: TGTGCCAGCAGACGGGACAGTCTGAACACTGAAGCTTTCTTT. Its protein product is CASRRDSLNTEAFF.

The chain combines TRBV30 with TRBJ2-7, with 13 bases fitting TRBD2. The V segment lost 1 base and the J segment 3 bases; nucleotides outside the gene matches: 3. The CDR3 is made up of 15 amino acids. Germline V gives CDR1 GTSNPN, CDR2 SVGIG (reference sequence). Here the CDR3 reads CAWSAGLAGIYEQYF. Written as DNA, the CDR3 is TGTGCCTGGAGTGCGGGACTAGCGGGAATCTACGAGCAGTACTTC. The variable domain in full, with the rest retrieved from reference TRBV30 and TRBJ2-7, is SQTIHQWPATLVQPVGSPLSLECTVEGTSNPNLYWYRQAAGRGLQLLFYSVGIGQISSEVPQNLSASRPQDRQFILSSKKLLLSDSGFYLCAWSAGLAGIYEQYFGPGTRLTVT.

The CDR3 DNA reads as TGTGCCACCAGCAGTACAGGGATGTATCAGCCCCAGCATTTT. Its translation is CATSSTGMYQPQHF. V and J are TRBV15 and TRBJ1-5; D is perhaps TRBD1 (6 bases). The germline V gene has CDR1 LNHNV and CDR2 YYDKDF (reference sequence). The V and J ends lost 3 bases and 5 bases respectively, with 11 bases between them. The CDR3 is 14 residues long.

The V call is TRBV5-5, the J call TRBJ2-7, with 7 bases identical to TRBD2. This CDR3 contains 16 residues. Germline V gene lookup returns CDR1 SGHKS and CDR2 YYEKEE (reference sequence). V shed 2 bases and J 1 base; nucleotides not matched to a gene: 9. The CDR3 nucleotides read TGTGCCAGCAGCTTAGTATCGGGGGGTTTATCCTACGAGCAGTACTTC. Protein sequence: CASSLVSGGLSYEQYF.

The rearrangement links TRBV29-1 to TRBJ2-1, with 8 bases aligning to TRBD2. The V and J ends lost 5 bases and 6 bases, in that order; junction bases with no gene match: 9. Per germline, CDR1 SQVTM and CDR2 ANQGSEA. This CDR3 has 14 amino acids. The CDR3 nucleotides are TGCAGCGTTTTATCTAGCGGGTTTTTCAATGAGCAGTTCTTC. Protein sequence: CSVLSSGFFNEQFF.

V gene TRBV9 combines with J gene TRBJ1-2; 9 bases align to TRBD1. CDR3 length equals 15 residues. The ends lost 3 bases at V and 7 bases at J; junction bases unmatched: 10. Germline CDR1 SGDLS, CDR2 YYNGEE. The DNA for the CDR3 is TGTGCCAGCAGCGGGCGGACAGGGGAATTGAGTGGCTACACCTTC. It yields the protein CASSGRTGELSGYTF.

The chain combines TRBV28 with TRBJ2-7; 10 bases map to TRBD2. Germline CDR1 reads MDHEN; CDR2 reads SYDVKM. V gave up 2 bases and J gave up 6 bases; unmatched junction bases: 7. This CDR3 is 15 amino acids long. DNA for the CDR3: TGTGCCAGCAGTTTAATTGCTAGCGGGAGCCGCGAGCAGTACTTC. This sequence encodes CASSLIASGSREQYF.

The rearrangement uses TRBV5-3 and TRBJ2-2, with D unclear. TRBV5-3 is an ORF; its function is uncertain. The length of the CDR3 is 16 residues. V lost 0 bases and J lost 4, with 13 bases in between. CDR3 in DNA: TGTGCCAGAAGCTTGGTCCCCGCAGCTACCACCGGGGAGCTGTTTTTT. Translating it yields CARSLVPAATTGELFF.